This entry lists 24 T cell receptor beta chains sequenced from one sample in a study of early T cells in non-severe SARS-CoV-2 infection. Each CDR3 protein is one row after TCRdb ran MiXCR on the 5' RACE reads. The repertoire holds about 72,000 distinct CDR3 sequences, with around 10% as singletons. Sequences were derived from whole blood, sampled at baseline. The receptors derive from an adult who was a healthcare worker with PCR-confirmed SARS-CoV-2 infection or an uninfected control (not recorded which).

This clonotype was seen a few times. V and J are TRBV19 and TRBJ2-2; no definite D call. CDR1 and CDR2 from the germline V gene are LNHDA and SQIVND (reference sequence). The CDR3 loop spans 13 amino acids. Trimming cost V 10 bases and J 5 bases, with 14 bases left between them. The CDR3 DNA sequence: TGTGCCACCCAGCCATTAGGTACCGGGGAGCTGTTTTTT. Protein sequence: CATQPLGTGELFF.

Only a few counts were recorded for this clonotype. The chain uses TRBV5-1 and TRBJ2-2; 7 bases match TRBD1. J lost 6 bases, V lost 0 bases, and 2 bases had no gene match. This CDR3 region has 14 residues. In germline, CDR1 is SGHRS, CDR2 YFSETQ. The CDR3 sequence: CASSLGQGAGELFF. The CDR3 coding sequence is TGCGCCAGCAGCTTGGGGCAGGGGGCCGGGGAGCTGTTTTTT.

The chain carries TRBV7-9 and TRBJ1-1; a possible D gene is TRBD1 (5 bases). Trimming stripped 5 bases from V and 1 base from J, with 11 bases between. This CDR3 spans 14 amino acids. Germline CDR1 and CDR2: SEHNR and FQNEAQ (reference sequence). The CDR3 region has the DNA TGTGCCAGCAGCCCGGGACGCCAGAACACTGAAGCTTTCTTT. As protein: CASSPGRQNTEAFF.

This clonotype was seen a handful of times. The rearrangement joins TRBV11-2 to TRBJ2-2; the D is unclear. This CDR3 contains 13 residues. Trimming pared 5 bases from V and 4 bases from J, leaving 8 bases between. Germline CDR1 and CDR2: SGHAT and FQNNGV. CDR3 in DNA: TGTGCCAGCAGCCCACCCCTCACCGGGGAGCTGTTTTTT. Its protein product is CASSPPLTGELFF.

This clonotype showed up many times. CDR3 DNA: TGTGCCAGCAGCCCAGGGGCGGCCACTGAAGCTTTCTTT. It translates to CASSPGAATEAFF. The chain has TRBV11-3 and TRBJ1-1; the D gene is possibly TRBD1 (6 bases). Germline CDR1 is SGHNT and CDR2 is YENEEA. The CDR3 is 13 amino acids. The V end was cut by 5 bases, the J end by 4 bases, with 11 bases between.

The chain carries TRBV5-6 and TRBJ2-3; 11 bases are a match to TRBD2. This CDR3 has 16 amino acids. In germline, CDR1 is SGHDT, CDR2 YYEEEE. J gave up 3 bases and V 0 bases, and 3 bases lay outside the gene matches. The CDR3 loop is CASSLALAGGTDTQYF. The CDR3 region has the DNA TGTGCCAGCAGCTTGGCCCTAGCGGGGGGAACAGATACGCAGTATTTT.

This clonotype appeared a few times. This rearrangement joins TRBV4-3 to TRBJ1-2; 8 positions match TRBD1. J lost 4 bases, V lost 2 bases, and 9 bases had no gene match. Germline CDR1 is LGHNA and CDR2 is YSLEER. The CDR3 runs 16 residues. The CDR3 DNA sequence: TGCGCCAGCAGCCAATCACAGGGGGTCCTCCGCTATGGCTACACCTTC. Amino acid sequence: CASSQSQGVLRYGYTF.

This clonotype was detected only a few times. The chain recombines TRBV12-3 or TRBV12-4 with TRBJ2-3; 11 nucleotides agree with TRBD2. The junction had 5 bases not matched to a gene; V was cut back by 5 bases and J by 4 bases. CDR3 length: 15 amino acids. In DNA, the CDR3 is TGTGCCAGCAGTATTAGCGGGGGGGCCGCAGATACGCAGTATTTT. Translating gives CASSISGGAADTQYF.

This clonotype appeared a few times. The chain uses TRBV7-6 and TRBJ2-5; D gene ambiguous. CDR1 SGHVS and CDR2 FNYEAQ come from the germline V gene. Trimming removed 0 bases from V and 5 bases from J, with 25 bases in between. The CDR3 is 19 amino acids. The CDR3 coding sequence is TGTGCCAGCAGCTTAGCCCCATACCGCACGGGCCCAATGTGGGAGACCCAGTACTTC. Its protein product is CASSLAPYRTGPMWETQYF.

This clonotype turned up a few times. At one boundary the junction diverges from the germline segment, which might be a read error. The CDR3 region has the DNA TGTGCCAGCAGTCGAGGACAGGGGAATATTGACTTT. Translating gives CASSRGQGNIDF. The chain combines TRBV6-6 with TRBJ1-1; TRBD1 matches 9 bases. Germline CDR1 and CDR2: MNHNY and SVGAGI (reference sequence). The CDR3 totals 12 residues.

This clonotype was observed at least ten times. V and J are TRBV20-1 and TRBJ1-1; D is unresolved. The V end was cut by 5 bases, the J end by 1 base, with 14 bases between. The CDR3 sequence is 14 residues long. Germline values: CDR1 DFQATT, CDR2 SNEGSKA (reference sequence). In DNA form, the CDR3 reads TGCAGTGCTCCTGGGGAAGGTACGAACACTGAAGCTTTCTTT. It is translated as CSAPGEGTNTEAFF.

The chain recombines TRBV12-3 or TRBV12-4 with TRBJ1-1, with TRBD1 matching over 9 bases. CDR3 length: 12 amino acids. The ends lost 4 bases at V and 8 bases at J; junction bases unmatched: 2. This CDR3 is CASSSGQGEAFF. DNA for the CDR3: TGTGCCAGCAGTTCGGGACAGGGCGAAGCTTTCTTT.

This clonotype was counted ten times or more. J is TRBJ2-1 and V is TRBV11-1; a possible D gene is TRBD1 (5 bases). The CDR3 runs 15 residues. Germline CDR1 is SGHAT and CDR2 is FQDESV (reference sequence). The V end was cut by 1 base, the J end by 4 bases, with 11 bases between. DNA for the CDR3: TGTGCCAGCAGCTTAGAAGGACATACTTACAATGAGCAGTTCTTC. Its protein is CASSLEGHTYNEQFF.

This clonotype was detected many times. The V call is TRBV9, the J call TRBJ2-1; maybe TRBD1 (6 bases). CDR1 and CDR2 (germline): SGDLS, YYNGEE. The V end lost 0 bases, the J end lost 4 bases, and 14 bases lay between the germline ends. The CDR3 contains 16 residues. CDR3 region: CASSVVGGQGYNEQFF. For the CDR3, the DNA is TGTGCCAGCAGCGTAGTAGGGGGTCAGGGTTACAATGAGCAGTTCTTC. The whole variable domain, remainder taken from reference TRBV9 and TRBJ2-1, is DSGVTQTPKHLITATGQRVTLRCSPRSGDLSVYWYQQSLDQGLQFLIQYYNGEERAKGNILERFSAQQFPDLHSELNLSSLELGDSALYFCASSVVGGQGYNEQFFGPGTRLTVL.

The chain links TRBV3-1 to TRBJ1-2, with TRBD1 as a possible D gene (6 bases). Germline V lookup: CDR1 LGHDT, CDR2 YNNKEL (reference sequence). The V end was cut by 4 bases, the J end by 4 bases, with 10 bases between. The length of the CDR3 is 13 residues. CDR3 sequence reads: CASSPKGGYGYTF. CDR3 DNA: TGTGCCAGCAGCCCAAAAGGGGGCTATGGCTACACCTTC.

The CDR3 nucleotides read TGTGCCAGCAGTCTGGGAGGGGGAATCCAGCCCCAGCATTTT. The encoded protein is CASSLGGGIQPQHF. The chain links TRBV3-1 to TRBJ1-5, with D possibly being TRBD1 (6 bases). The V and J ends lost 6 bases and 7 bases respectively, with 16 bases between them. This CDR3 spans 14 amino acids. The germline V gene has CDR1 LGHDT and CDR2 YNNKEL (reference sequence). Full variable domain (remainder filled in from reference TRBV3-1 and TRBJ1-5): DTAVSQTPKYLVTQMGNDKSIKCEQNLGHDTMYWYKQDSKKFLKIMFSYNNKELIINETVPNRFSPKSPDKAHLNLHINSLELGDSAVYFCASSLGGGIQPQHFGDGTRLSIL.

This clonotype was observed a few times. The rearrangement links TRBV6-5 to TRBJ1-1; no reliable D call. The ends were cut back, 0 bases at V and 5 bases at J, with 13 bases in the middle. Germline V gives CDR1 MNHEY, CDR2 SVGAGI. CDR3 length: 15 residues. CDR3 nucleotides: TGTGCCAGCAGTTACTCGAGTGGGTGGGGTACTGAAGCTTTCTTT. Amino acid sequence: CASSYSSGWGTEAFF.

The sample holds a few counts of this clonotype. The chain has TRBV7-6 and TRBJ2-3; D gene unclear. Germline V gene lookup returns CDR1 SGHVS and CDR2 FNYEAQ. V was clipped by 3 bases and J by 6 bases, with 10 bases between them. The CDR3 has 13 amino acids. Here the CDR3 reads CASSFGLRDTQYF. DNA for the CDR3: TGTGCCAGCAGCTTTGGTCTTCGTGATACGCAGTATTTT.

The V gene is TRBV14, the J gene TRBJ2-2, with D possibly matching TRBD2 (5 bases). CDR1 and CDR2 (germline): SGHDN, FVKESK. V shed 0 bases and J shed 6 bases, with 17 bases lying between them. The CDR3 length is 17 residues. The CDR3 sequence: CASSQELVPVRAGELFF. For the CDR3, the DNA is TGTGCCAGCAGCCAAGAGTTGGTCCCGGTGCGGGCCGGGGAGCTGTTTTTT.

This clonotype occurred many times. The CDR3 loop is CSARDWAGSTDTQYF. The CDR3 bases are TGCAGTGCTAGAGATTGGGCAGGGAGTACAGATACGCAGTATTTT. The J gene is TRBJ2-3, the V gene TRBV20-1, with D perhaps given as TRBD1 or TRBD2 (5 bases each). V was cut by 0 bases and J by 3 bases, with 13 bases left in between. The CDR3 length is 15 residues. Germline V gene lookup returns CDR1 DFQATT and CDR2 SNEGSKA (reference sequence).

In its sample, this clonotype was seen many times. The J gene is TRBJ2-3, the V gene TRBV12-3 or TRBV12-4, with TRBD2 matching 12 bases. V lost 4 bases and J lost 6; bases outside the gene matches: 8. This CDR3 is built from 16 residues. The CDR3 sequence is CASSSRTSGARDTQYF. The DNA for the CDR3 is TGTGCCAGCAGTTCCAGGACTAGCGGGGCCAGGGATACGCAGTATTTT.

The chain employs TRBV7-2 and TRBJ2-3; D is unclear. This CDR3 spans 14 amino acids. Per the germline V gene, CDR1 is SGHTA and CDR2 is FQGNSA. The V end lost 0 bases, the J end lost 2 bases, and 6 bases lay between the germline ends. CDR3 bases: TGTGCCAGCAGCTTAGCACCAGCCACAGATACGCAGTATTTT. Translated, it gives CASSLAPATDTQYF.

This clonotype was counted ten times or more. In DNA form, the CDR3 reads TGTGCCAGTCACGATGGGGCGCGAGGTAGCAATCAGCCCCAGCATTTT. The encoded protein is CASHDGARGSNQPQHF. The J gene is TRBJ1-5, the V gene TRBV12-3 or TRBV12-4; possibly TRBD1 for D (5 bases). The CDR3 has 16 amino acids. V lost 9 bases and J lost 0, with 18 bases in between.

This clonotype came up a few times. One end of the junction does not line up with germline, which may come from a read error. The chain carries TRBV11-2 and TRBJ2-5, with D unresolved. This CDR3 contains 13 residues. The germline V gene has CDR1 SGHAT and CDR2 FQNNGV. CDR3 region: CASSHNDHETQYF. The CDR3 DNA sequence: TGTGCCAGCAGCCACAATGACCACGAGACCCAGTACTTC.